This T cell receptor beta chain was obtained from a study of beta chain features in type 1 diabetes. The study, taken as a whole, reports: It was possible that PCR favored shorter templates, equally so in patients and controls. Reads derived from cDNA could over-represent cells showing high TCR expression.

The table lists this clone with a few counts. Its cognate antigen is unknown. This CDR3 is 12 amino acids long. Germline V lookup: CDR1 GTSNPN, CDR2 SVGIG (reference sequence). The ends were cut back, 0 bases at V and 2 bases at J, with 4 bases in the middle. CD45RO/CCR7/CD25/CD127/CD95/CD27 staining was used to isolate CD4+ naive, central memory, regulatory and stem cell-like memory cells by sorting. Expressed TCRB transcripts got sequenced, as all isolated RNA was reverse transcribed. Using immunoSEQ multiplex PCR, the repertoire was profiled, and TCRdb retains in-frame clones only, with some absent. The sample has a few hundred thousand clones, 9.6% seen once.

The V call is TRBV30, the J call TRBJ2-5; D uncertain. The receptor was derived from a woman aged 18-35 years in good health. Sequencing was done on a sample of naive CD4+ T cells from blood. CDR3 protein: CAWSVLQETQYF. The CDR3 DNA follows: TGTGCCTGGAGTGTACTTCAAGAGACCCAGTACTTC.